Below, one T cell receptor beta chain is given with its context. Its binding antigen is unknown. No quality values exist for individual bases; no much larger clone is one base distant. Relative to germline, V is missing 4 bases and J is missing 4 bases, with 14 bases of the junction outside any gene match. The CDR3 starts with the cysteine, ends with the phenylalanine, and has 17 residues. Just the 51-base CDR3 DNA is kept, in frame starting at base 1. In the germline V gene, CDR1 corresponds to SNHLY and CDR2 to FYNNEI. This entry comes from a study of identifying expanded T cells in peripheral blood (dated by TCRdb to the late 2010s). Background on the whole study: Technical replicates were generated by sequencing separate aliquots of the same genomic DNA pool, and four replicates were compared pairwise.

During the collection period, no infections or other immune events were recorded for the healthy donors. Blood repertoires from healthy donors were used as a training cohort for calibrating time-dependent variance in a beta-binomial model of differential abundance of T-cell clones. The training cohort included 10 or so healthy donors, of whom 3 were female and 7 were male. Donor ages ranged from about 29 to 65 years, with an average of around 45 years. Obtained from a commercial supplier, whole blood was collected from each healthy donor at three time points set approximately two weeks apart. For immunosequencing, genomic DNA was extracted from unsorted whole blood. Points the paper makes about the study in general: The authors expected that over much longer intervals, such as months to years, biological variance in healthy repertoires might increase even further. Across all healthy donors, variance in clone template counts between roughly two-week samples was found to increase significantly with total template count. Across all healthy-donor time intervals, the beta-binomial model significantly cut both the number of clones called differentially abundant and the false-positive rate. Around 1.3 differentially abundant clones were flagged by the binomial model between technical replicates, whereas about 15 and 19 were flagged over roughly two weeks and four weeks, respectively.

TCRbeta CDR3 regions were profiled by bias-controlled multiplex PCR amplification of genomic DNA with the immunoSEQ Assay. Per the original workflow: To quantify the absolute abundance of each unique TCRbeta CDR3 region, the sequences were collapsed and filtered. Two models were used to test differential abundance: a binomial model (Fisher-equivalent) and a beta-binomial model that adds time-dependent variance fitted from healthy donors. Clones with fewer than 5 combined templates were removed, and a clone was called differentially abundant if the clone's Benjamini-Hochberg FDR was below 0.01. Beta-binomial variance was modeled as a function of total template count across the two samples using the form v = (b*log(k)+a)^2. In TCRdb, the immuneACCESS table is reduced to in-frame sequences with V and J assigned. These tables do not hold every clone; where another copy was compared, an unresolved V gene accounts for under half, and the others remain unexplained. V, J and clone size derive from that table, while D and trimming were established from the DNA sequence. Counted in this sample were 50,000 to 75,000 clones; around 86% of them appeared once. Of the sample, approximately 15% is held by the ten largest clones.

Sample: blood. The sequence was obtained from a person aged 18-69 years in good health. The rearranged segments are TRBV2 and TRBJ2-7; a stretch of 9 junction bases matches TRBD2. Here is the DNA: TGTGCCAGCAGTGGGGGCCCCCCTAGCGGGGTTTTTTACGAGCAGTACTTC. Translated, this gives CASSGGPPSGVFYEQYF.